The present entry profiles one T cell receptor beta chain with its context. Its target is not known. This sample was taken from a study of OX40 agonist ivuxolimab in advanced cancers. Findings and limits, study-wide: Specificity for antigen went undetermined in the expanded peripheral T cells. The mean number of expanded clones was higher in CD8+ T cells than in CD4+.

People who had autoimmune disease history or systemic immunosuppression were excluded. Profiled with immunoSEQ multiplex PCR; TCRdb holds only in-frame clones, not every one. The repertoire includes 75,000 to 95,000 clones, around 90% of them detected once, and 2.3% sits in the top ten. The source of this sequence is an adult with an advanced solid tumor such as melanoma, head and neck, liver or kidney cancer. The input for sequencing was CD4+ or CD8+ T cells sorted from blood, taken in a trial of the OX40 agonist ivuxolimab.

CDR3 region: CASSLGLAGGQTQYF. CDR3 DNA: TGTGCCAGCAGCCTAGGACTAGCGGGAGGCCAGACCCAGTACTTC. This chain joins TRBV5-6 and TRBJ2-5; 14 bases are shared with TRBD2. This CDR3 contains 15 residues. The ends lost 4 bases at V and 6 bases at J; junction bases unmatched: 5. In germline, CDR1 is SGHDT, CDR2 YYEEEE.